This T cell receptor (beta chain) was recorded in a study of Ad26.COV2.S vaccination and SARS-CoV-2 variants. Findings and caveats of the study: Relative to placebo recipients, vaccine recipients exhibited elevated spike-specific TCR breadth.

Generated by immunoSEQ multiplex PCR, the TCRdb table keeps only in-frame clones and is missing some. The sample lists hundreds of thousands of clones; approximately 92% were seen once. Treatment in this sample: 15 to 20 received Ad26.COV2.S at low or high dose, single or two shots; about 5 received placebo; per-sample allocation not given. Material that was analyzed had been drawn on day 63 after the first vaccine or placebo injection. Donor was an adult aged 18-55 years in Boston. The shot given was an Ad26 vector that makes Wuhan-strain SARS-CoV-2 spike. A word on this clone: The antigen remains unidentified.

Germline CDR1 reads MNHEY; CDR2 reads SVGEGT. This CDR3 has 13 residues. The V segment lost 5 bases and the J segment 8 bases; nucleotides outside the gene matches: 4. J is TRBJ1-5 and V is TRBV6-2 or TRBV6-3; 9 bases agree with TRBD1. This TCR was sampled from a person aged 18-65 years who received the Ad26.COV2.S COVID-19 vaccine or a placebo. The source material was peripheral blood, sampled in a trial of Ad26.COV2.S vaccine versus placebo. The chain's CDR3 is CASSTGGWKPQHF. DNA of the CDR3: TGTGCCAGCAGTACAGGGGGCTGGAAGCCCCAGCATTTT.